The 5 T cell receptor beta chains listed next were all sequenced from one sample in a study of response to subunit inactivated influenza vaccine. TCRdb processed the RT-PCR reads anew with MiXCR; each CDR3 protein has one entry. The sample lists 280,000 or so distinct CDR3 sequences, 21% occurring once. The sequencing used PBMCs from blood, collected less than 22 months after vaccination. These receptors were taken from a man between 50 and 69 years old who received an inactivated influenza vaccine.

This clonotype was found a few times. CDR3 in amino acids: CASSFQGAIVEKLFF. CDR3 in DNA: TGTGCCAGCAGCTTTCAGGGGGCGATCGTGGAAAAACTGTTTTTT. J is TRBJ1-4 and V is TRBV7-2; the match to TRBD1 covers 8 bases. Germline lookup yields CDR1 SGHTA and CDR2 FQGNSA. The V gene end was trimmed by 3 bases and the J gene end by 8 bases; junction bases not matched to a gene: 8. The CDR3 runs to 15 residues. The full variable domain, its missing parts supplied by reference TRBV7-2 and TRBJ1-4, is GAGVSQSPSNKVTEKGKDVELRCDPISGHTALYWYRQSLGQGLEFLIYFQGNSAPDKSGLPSDRFSAERTGGSVSTLTIQRTQQEDSAVYLCASSFQGAIVEKLFFGSGTQLSVL.

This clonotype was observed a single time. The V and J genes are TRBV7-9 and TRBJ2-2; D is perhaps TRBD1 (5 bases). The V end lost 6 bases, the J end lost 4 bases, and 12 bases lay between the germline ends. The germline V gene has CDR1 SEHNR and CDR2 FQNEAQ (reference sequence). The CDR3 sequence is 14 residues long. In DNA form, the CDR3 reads TGTGCCAGCAGGTCCAGACAGTCCACCGGGGAGCTGTTTTTT. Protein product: CASRSRQSTGELFF.

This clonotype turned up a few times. The CDR3 reads CAWSAQGYEAFF. The CDR3 region has the DNA TGTGCCTGGAGTGCCCAGGGTTATGAAGCTTTCTTT. The chain recombines TRBV30 with TRBJ1-1, with a tentative D call TRBD1 (5 bases). Germline CDR1 reads GTSNPN; CDR2 reads SVGIG (reference sequence). V shed 1 base and J shed 7 bases, with 10 bases lying between them. The CDR3 runs to 12 residues.

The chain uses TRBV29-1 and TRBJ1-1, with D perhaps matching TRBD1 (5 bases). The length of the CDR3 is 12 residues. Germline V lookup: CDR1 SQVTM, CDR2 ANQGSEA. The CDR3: CSVLGAGTEAFF. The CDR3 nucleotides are TGCAGTGTCCTCGGGGCGGGCACTGAAGCTTTCTTT. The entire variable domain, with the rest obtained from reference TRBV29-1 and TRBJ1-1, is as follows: SAVISQKPSRDICQRGTSLTIQCQVDSQVTMMFWYRQQPGQSLTLIATANQGSEATYESGFVIDKFPISRPNLTFSTLTVSNMSPEDSSIYLCSVLGAGTEAFFGQGTRLTVV.

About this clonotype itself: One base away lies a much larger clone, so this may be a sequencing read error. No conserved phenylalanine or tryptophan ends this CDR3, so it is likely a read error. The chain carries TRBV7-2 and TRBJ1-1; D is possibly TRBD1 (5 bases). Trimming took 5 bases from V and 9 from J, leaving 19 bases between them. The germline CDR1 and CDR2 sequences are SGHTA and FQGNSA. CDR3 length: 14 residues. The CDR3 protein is CASSPLTGVAQAFL. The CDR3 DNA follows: TGTGCCAGCAGCCCCCTTACAGGCGTGGCACAAGCTTTCTTA.